These 9 T cell receptor beta chains originate from one sample sequenced in a study of regulatory T cells in long-lasting Graves disease. Arm-PCR of CDR3 regions with iRepertoire HTBI primers generated TCR beta libraries. TCRdb fed the multiplex PCR reads into MiXCR, producing one record per CDR3 protein. The table has about 470,000 distinct CDR3 sequences, approximately 21% seen once. Stated time point: persistent/refractory GD, antithyroid drugs over 5 years with positive TRAb. PBMCs were the source of the RNA used for TCR sequencing. The sample here was peripheral blood mononuclear cells (PBMCs), taken when the disease was refractory, from a patient treated with antithyroid drugs. These receptors all come from a female donor with Graves disease.

The table lists this clonotype with many counts. The chain combines TRBV30 with TRBJ1-1; 8 bases line up with TRBD1. V trimming: 2 bases; J trimming: 0 bases; junction bases outside the gene matches: 5. In germline, CDR1 is GTSNPN, CDR2 SVGIG (reference sequence). The length of the CDR3 is 15 residues. The CDR3, as DNA: TGTGCCTGGAGTCTCTCAGGGGGCATGAACACTGAAGCTTTCTTT. It codes for CAWSLSGGMNTEAFF.

V is TRBV10-3 and J is TRBJ2-3; 7 bases are a match to TRBD2. V lost 0 bases and J lost 3; bases outside the gene matches: 3. Germline CDR1 is ENHRY and CDR2 is SYGVKD. The CDR3 is 15 amino acids. Here the CDR3 reads CAISESGRETDTQYF. The CDR3 bases are TGTGCCATCAGTGAGTCTGGGCGGGAGACAGATACGCAGTATTTT.

This chain links TRBV10-3 with TRBJ1-2, with 8 bases lining up with TRBD1. Germline V CDR1 and CDR2: ENHRY, SYGVKD. V shed 2 bases and J 2 bases; nucleotides not matched to a gene: 7. The CDR3 is 16 residues long. The CDR3 protein is CAISEPSTGANYGYTF. CDR3 in DNA: TGTGCCATCAGTGAGCCTTCGACAGGGGCAAACTATGGCTACACCTTC.

J is TRBJ1-2 and V is TRBV7-9; D call uncertain. The CDR3 runs 13 residues. Germline lookup yields CDR1 SEHNR and CDR2 FQNEAQ (reference sequence). The V and J ends lost 1 base and 8 bases respectively, with 11 bases between them. For the CDR3, the DNA is TGTGCCAGCAGCTTAGAGGGTGGCGCGGGCTACACCTTC. This translates into CASSLEGGAGYTF.

The chain links TRBV5-1 to TRBJ2-4, with D tentatively TRBD1 (5 bases). V shed 3 bases and J shed 0 bases, with 13 bases lying between them. The germline gives CDR1 SGHRS, CDR2 YFSETQ. This CDR3 is built from 16 residues. The CDR3 coding sequence is TGCGCCAGCAGCTCCGACAGTGGGGTAGCCAAAAACATTCAGTACTTC. Its protein is CASSSDSGVAKNIQYF.

V and J are TRBV25-1 and TRBJ2-5; the match to TRBD1 covers 7 bases. The trim removed 5 bases at V and 0 bases at J, leaving 6 bases unmatched. There are 15 residues in the CDR3. Germline loops: CDR1 MGHDK, CDR2 SYGVNS. Here the CDR3 reads CASSTHRGYQETQYF. The DNA of the CDR3 is TGTGCCAGCAGTACCCACAGGGGTTACCAAGAGACCCAGTACTTC.

The table lists this clonotype with many counts. The CDR3 coding sequence is TGTGCCAGCAGTGGCCCGGGAGCGCCTAGGGAGCAGTACTTC. Its protein is CASSGPGAPREQYF. This chain links TRBV6-1 with TRBJ2-7; tentatively, D is TRBD2 (6 bases). Trimming took off 4 bases at V and 7 bases at J, with 17 bases between the two ends. The CDR3 is 14 amino acids. Germline values: CDR1 MNHNS, CDR2 SASEGT.

There are many counts of this clonotype. The chain uses TRBV20-1 and TRBJ2-5, with 12 bases that match TRBD2. Germline CDR1 DFQATT, CDR2 SNEGSKA (reference sequence). This CDR3 is built from 15 residues. The V segment lost 5 bases and the J segment 2 bases; nucleotides outside the gene matches: 6. This chain's CDR3 is CSAVIGLAGQETQYF. The CDR3 DNA is TGCAGTGCTGTAATCGGACTAGCGGGACAAGAGACCCAGTACTTC.

CDR3 region: CSARRDSSGGYEQYF. The CDR3 nucleotides read TGCAGTGCTAGAAGAGATTCCTCCGGGGGGTACGAGCAGTACTTC. The chain carries TRBV20-1 and TRBJ2-7; 7 bases are shared with TRBD2. The CDR3 consists of 15 residues. The trim removed 2 bases at V and 4 bases at J, leaving 11 bases unmatched. Germline values: CDR1 DFQATT, CDR2 SNEGSKA (reference sequence).